What follows are 5 T cell receptor beta chains derived from one specimen sequenced in a study of T-cell memory formation after mild COVID-19. One entry per CDR3 protein results from TCRdb running MiXCR on the 5' RACE reads. The table records under 650,000 distinct CDR3 sequences, about a sixth of them present only once. Sequencing was performed on PBMCs or a T cell subset sorted from them (not recorded which). These receptors were obtained from an adult woman who had mild COVID-19 (a few samples of this study predate the infection). Cell type and time point are not known.

The gene calls are TRBV5-1 and TRBJ2-3; TRBD2 agrees at 9 bases. The CDR3 is made up of 18 amino acids. Germline trimming cut 4 bases from V and 1 base from J; bases unmatched to any gene: 13. Looked up from germline, CDR1 is SGHRS and CDR2 is YFSETQ. The CDR3 is CASSISGGTPQGTDTQYF. The DNA of the CDR3 is TGCGCCAGCAGCATTAGCGGGGGCACCCCCCAGGGCACAGATACGCAGTATTTT. Supplemented by reference TRBV5-1 and TRBJ2-3, the full variable domain reads KAGVTQTPRYLIKTRGQQVTLSCSPISGHRSVSWYQQTPGQGLQFLFEYFSETQRNKGNFPGRFSGRQFSNSRSEMNVSTLELGDSALYLCASSISGGTPQGTDTQYFGPGTRLTVL.

Only a few counts were recorded for this clonotype. This sequence joins TRBV5-1 and TRBJ2-2; 13 nucleotides align to TRBD2. The CDR3 is 17 amino acids. Losses at the gene ends were 2 bases for V and 6 bases for J; bases not matched to a gene: 7. CDR1 is SGHRS and CDR2 is YFSETQ in the germline V gene. CDR3 nucleotides: TGCGCCAGCAGCTTCTGGACTAGCGGGAGAAATTCCGGGGAGCTGTTTTTT. The encoded protein is CASSFWTSGRNSGELFF.

There are a few counts of this clonotype. The chain uses TRBV7-6 and TRBJ1-6; D unclear. The CDR3 covers 14 residues. CDR1 and CDR2 from the germline V gene are SGHVS and FNYEAQ. The ends were cut back, 5 bases at V and 7 bases at J, with 12 bases in the middle. Here the CDR3 DNA reads TGTGCCAGCAGCCCCCGACGGATAAATTCACCCCTCCACTTT. Amino acids: CASSPRRINSPLHF. Combining the CDR3 with reference TRBV7-6 and TRBJ1-6 gives the whole variable domain GAGVSQSPRYKVTKRGQDVALRCDPISGHVSLYWYRQALGQGPEFLTYFNYEAQQDKSGLPNDRFSAERPEGSISTLTIQRTEQRDSAMYRCASSPRRINSPLHFGNGTRLTVT.

In this sample, this clonotype turned up many times. The chain couples TRBV20-1 to TRBJ2-7, with 12 bases aligning to TRBD2. V shed 0 bases and J 4 bases; nucleotides not matched to a gene: 7. The CDR3 is 16 residues long. Per the germline V gene, CDR1 is DFQATT and CDR2 is SNEGSKA (reference sequence). The CDR3 DNA sequence: TGCAGTGCTAGAGACCCTAGCGGGAGGGCCGGGTACGAGCAGTACTTC. It codes for CSARDPSGRAGYEQYF.

CDR3 in DNA: TGTGCCAGCAGCCAAGATTGGGACACAGGAGAGCAGTACTTC. Translated, it gives CASSQDWDTGEQYF. This rearrangement joins TRBV3-1 to TRBJ2-7; maybe TRBD1 (6 bases). This CDR3 comprises 14 residues. V lost 0 bases, J lost 7 bases, and 13 bases lay in between. The V gene's germline CDR1 is LGHDT and CDR2 YNNKEL (reference sequence).